This T cell receptor beta chain was captured in a study of cytomegalovirus exposure and HLA in healthy donors. At sampling all donors were nominally healthy, likely with unrecorded immune exposures. The PCR ran on 60 Vbeta and 13 Jbeta primers. Sequencing used immunoSEQ multiplex PCR; TCRdb keeps in-frame clones, though not all of them. The sample includes 110,000 to 150,000 clones, 75% to 80% seen only once; the top ten take about 5.3%. The V gene lost 4 bases and the J gene lost 0 bases, with 11 bases spanning the gap. The CDR3 contains 15 residues. Germline CDR1 SGDLS, CDR2 YYNGEE. This clonotype was sampled from a woman between 50 and 59 years old in good health and CMV-seronegative. The chain joins TRBV9 to TRBJ1-3; possibly TRBD1 for D (6 bases). The source material was PBMCs. The CDR3 DNA is TGTGCCAGCAGCCCTACAGGGTCCTCTGGAAACACCATATATTTT. This sequence encodes CASSPTGSSGNTIYF.